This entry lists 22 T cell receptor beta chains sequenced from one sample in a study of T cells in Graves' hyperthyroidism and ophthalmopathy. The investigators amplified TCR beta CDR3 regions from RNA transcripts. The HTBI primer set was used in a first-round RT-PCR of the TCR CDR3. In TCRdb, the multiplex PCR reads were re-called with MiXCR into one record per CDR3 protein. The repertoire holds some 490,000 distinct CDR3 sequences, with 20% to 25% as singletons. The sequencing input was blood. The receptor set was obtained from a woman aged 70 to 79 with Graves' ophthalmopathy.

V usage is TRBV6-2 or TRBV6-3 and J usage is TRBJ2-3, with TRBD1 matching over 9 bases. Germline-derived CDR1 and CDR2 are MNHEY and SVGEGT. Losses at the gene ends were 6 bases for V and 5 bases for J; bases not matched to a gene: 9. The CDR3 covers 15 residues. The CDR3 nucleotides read TGTGCCAGCAGAACCACAGGGGGCTGGGGAGATACGCAGTATTTT. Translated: CASRTTGGWGDTQYF.

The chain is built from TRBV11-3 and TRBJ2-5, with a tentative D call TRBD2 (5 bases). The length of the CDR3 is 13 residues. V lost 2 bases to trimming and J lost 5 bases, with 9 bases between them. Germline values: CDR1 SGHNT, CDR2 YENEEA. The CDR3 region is CASSLRWRETQYF. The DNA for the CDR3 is TGTGCCAGCAGCTTAAGGTGGAGGGAGACCCAGTACTTC.

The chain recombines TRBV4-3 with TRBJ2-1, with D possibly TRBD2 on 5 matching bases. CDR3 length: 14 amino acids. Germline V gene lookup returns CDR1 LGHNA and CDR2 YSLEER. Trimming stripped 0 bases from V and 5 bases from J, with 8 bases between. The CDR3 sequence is CASSQERADNEQFF. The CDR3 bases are TGCGCCAGCAGCCAAGAGAGGGCAGACAATGAGCAGTTCTTC.

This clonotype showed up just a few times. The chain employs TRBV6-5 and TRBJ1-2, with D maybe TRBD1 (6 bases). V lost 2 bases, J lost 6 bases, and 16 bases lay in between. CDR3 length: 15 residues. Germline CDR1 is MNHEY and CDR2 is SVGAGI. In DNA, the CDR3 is TGTGCCAGCAGTTACGGTAACAGGGATTTAAATGGCTACACCTTC. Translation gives CASSYGNRDLNGYTF.

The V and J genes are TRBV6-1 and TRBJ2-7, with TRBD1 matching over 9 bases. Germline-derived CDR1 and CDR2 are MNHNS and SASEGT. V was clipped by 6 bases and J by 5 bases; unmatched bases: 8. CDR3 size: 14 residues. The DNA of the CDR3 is TGTGCCAGCAGACAGACAGGGGGTATGGACGAGCAGTACTTC. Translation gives CASRQTGGMDEQYF.

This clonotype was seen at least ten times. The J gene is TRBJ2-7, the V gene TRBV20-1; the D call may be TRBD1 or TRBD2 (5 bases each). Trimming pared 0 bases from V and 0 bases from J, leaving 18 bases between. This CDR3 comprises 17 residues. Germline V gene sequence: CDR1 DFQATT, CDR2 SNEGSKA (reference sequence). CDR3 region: CSARDWGSGTSSYEQYF. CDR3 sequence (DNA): TGCAGTGCTAGAGATTGGGGTTCCGGGACCTCCTCCTACGAGCAGTACTTC.

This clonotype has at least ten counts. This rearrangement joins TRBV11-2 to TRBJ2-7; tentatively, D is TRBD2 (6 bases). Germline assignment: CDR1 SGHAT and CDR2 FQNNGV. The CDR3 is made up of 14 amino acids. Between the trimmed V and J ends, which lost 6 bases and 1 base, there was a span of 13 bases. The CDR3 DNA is TGTGCCAGCAGTTTCCGGGACTCTTCCTACGAGCAGTACTTC. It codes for CASSFRDSSYEQYF.

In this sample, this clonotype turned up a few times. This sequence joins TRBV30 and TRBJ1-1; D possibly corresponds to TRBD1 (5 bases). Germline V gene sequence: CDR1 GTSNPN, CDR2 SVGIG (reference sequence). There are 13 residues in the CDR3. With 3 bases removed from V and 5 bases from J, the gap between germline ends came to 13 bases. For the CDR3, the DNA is TGTGCCTGGAGCGATCTGGGGCTGACTGAAGCTTTCTTT. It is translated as CAWSDLGLTEAFF.

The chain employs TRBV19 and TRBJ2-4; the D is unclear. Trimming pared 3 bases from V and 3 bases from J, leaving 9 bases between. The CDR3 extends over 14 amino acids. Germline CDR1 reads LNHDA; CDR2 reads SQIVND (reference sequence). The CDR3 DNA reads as TGTGCCAGTAGTATCTCAGTTGGCAAAAACATTCAGTACTTC. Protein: CASSISVGKNIQYF.

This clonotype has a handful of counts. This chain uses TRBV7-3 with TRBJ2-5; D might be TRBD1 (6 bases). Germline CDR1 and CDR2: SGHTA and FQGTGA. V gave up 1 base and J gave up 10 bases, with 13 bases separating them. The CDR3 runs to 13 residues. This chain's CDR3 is CASSLSPRGGQYF. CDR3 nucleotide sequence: TGTGCCAGCAGCTTAAGTCCTAGAGGGGGCCAGTACTTC.

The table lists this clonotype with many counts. The CDR3 DNA reads as TGTGCCAGCAGTTCCGGGGGAAGGGCCCAGCATTTT. Translated: CASSSGGRAQHF. This chain uses TRBV12-3 or TRBV12-4 with TRBJ1-5; possibly TRBD1 for D (5 bases). Deletions cut 4 bases from V and 11 bases from J, with 12 bases between. The CDR3 contains 12 residues.

The CDR3 DNA is TGTGCCAGTAGTCCTTGGACAGAGAACACCGGGGAGCTGTTTTTT. It yields the protein CASSPWTENTGELFF. The chain combines TRBV19 with TRBJ2-2, with D perhaps matching TRBD1 (6 bases). The CDR3 runs 15 residues. Germline V gives CDR1 LNHDA, CDR2 SQIVND (reference sequence). V shed 5 bases and J shed 1 base, with 11 bases lying between them.

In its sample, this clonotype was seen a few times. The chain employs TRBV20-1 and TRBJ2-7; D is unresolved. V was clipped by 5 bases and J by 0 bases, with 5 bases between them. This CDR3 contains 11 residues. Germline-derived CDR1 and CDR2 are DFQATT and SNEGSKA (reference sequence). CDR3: CSASHSYEQYF. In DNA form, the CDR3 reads TGCAGTGCTTCCCACTCCTACGAGCAGTACTTC.

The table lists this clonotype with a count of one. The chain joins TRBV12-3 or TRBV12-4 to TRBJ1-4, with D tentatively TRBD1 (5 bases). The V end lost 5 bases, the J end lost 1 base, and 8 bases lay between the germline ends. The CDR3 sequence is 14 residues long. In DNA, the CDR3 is TGTGCCAGCAGTCTCAGGGAAACTAATGAAAAACTGTTTTTT. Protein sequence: CASSLRETNEKLFF.

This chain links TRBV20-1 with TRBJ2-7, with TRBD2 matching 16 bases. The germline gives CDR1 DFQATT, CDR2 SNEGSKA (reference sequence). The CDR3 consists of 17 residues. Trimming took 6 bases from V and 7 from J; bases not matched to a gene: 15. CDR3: CSAVIPGLAGGPGEQYF. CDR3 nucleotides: TGCAGTGCCGTAATACCGGGACTAGCGGGAGGGCCGGGGGAGCAGTACTTC.

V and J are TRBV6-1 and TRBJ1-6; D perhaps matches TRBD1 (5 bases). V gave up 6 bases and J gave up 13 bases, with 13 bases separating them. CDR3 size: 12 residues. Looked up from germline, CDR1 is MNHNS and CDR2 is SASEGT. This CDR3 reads CASRTGGEPLHF. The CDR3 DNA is TGTGCCAGCAGAACCGGAGGGGAGCCCCTCCACTTT.

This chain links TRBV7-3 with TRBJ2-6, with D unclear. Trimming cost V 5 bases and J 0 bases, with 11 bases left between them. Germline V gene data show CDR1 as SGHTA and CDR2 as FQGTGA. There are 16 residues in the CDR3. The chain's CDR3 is CASSPGLCSGANVLTF. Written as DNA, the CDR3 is TGTGCCAGCAGCCCCGGGCTGTGCTCTGGGGCCAACGTCCTGACTTTC.

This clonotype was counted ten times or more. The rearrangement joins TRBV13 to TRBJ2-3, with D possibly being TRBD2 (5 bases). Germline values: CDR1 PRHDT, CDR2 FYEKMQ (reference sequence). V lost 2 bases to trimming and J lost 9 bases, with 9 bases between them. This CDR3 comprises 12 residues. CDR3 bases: TGTGCCAGCAGCTTACGGGGTGCGACGCAGTATTTT. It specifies CASSLRGATQYF.

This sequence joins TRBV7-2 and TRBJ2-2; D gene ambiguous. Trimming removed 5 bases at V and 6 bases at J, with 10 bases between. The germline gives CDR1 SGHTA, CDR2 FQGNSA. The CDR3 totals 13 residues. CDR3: CASSQTGPGELFF. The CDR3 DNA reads TGTGCCAGCAGCCAGACTGGACCCGGGGAGCTGTTTTTT.

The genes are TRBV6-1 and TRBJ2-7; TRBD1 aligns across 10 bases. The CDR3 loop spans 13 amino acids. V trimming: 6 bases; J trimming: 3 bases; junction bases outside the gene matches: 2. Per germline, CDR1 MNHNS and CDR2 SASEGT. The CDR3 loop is CASRTGGFYEQYF. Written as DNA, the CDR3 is TGTGCCAGCAGGACAGGGGGCTTCTACGAGCAGTACTTC.

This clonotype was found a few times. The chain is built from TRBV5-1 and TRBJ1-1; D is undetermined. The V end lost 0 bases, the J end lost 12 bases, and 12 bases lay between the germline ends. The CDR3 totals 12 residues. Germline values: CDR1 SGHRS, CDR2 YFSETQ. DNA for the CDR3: TGCGCCAGCAGCTTGGAAGGCGCGGGAACTTTCTTT. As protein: CASSLEGAGTFF. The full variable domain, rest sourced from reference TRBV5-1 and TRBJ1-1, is KAGVTQTPRYLIKTRGQQVTLSCSPISGHRSVSWYQQTPGQGLQFLFEYFSETQRNKGNFPGRFSGRQFSNSRSEMNVSTLELGDSALYLCASSLEGAGTFFGQGTRLTVV.

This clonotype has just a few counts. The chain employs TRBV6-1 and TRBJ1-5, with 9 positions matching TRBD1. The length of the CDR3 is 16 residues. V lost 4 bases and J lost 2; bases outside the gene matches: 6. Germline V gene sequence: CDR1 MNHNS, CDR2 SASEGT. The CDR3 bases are TGTGCCAGCAGTGGGGGACAGGGACTCGGCAATCAGCCCCAGCATTTT. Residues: CASSGGQGLGNQPQHF.